This TCR beta chain is drawn from a study of control samples from healthy donors and cancer patients. Sequencing was performed with immunoSEQ multiplex PCR; in TCRdb, only in-frame clones are kept and a portion is missing. The profile covers 100,000 to 150,000 clones, with roughly nine tenths appearing a single time and around 2% taken by the ten largest. CDR3 length: 17 residues. V lost 3 bases to trimming and J lost 4 bases; unmatched junction nucleotides: 8. Germline V gene lookup returns CDR1 KGHSH and CDR2 LQKENI. The sequence came from a man younger than 35 in good health. The chain carries TRBV18 and TRBJ2-2; TRBD1 agrees at 10 bases. Sequencing was carried out using blood. In DNA, the CDR3 is TGTGCCAGCTCACCTGATGGACAGGGGGTCGGCACCGGGGAGCTGTTTTTT. This codes for CASSPDGQGVGTGELFF.